This is a list of T cell receptor beta chains from one sample in a study of T cells after yellow fever vaccination. TCRdb fed the 5' RACE reads into MiXCR, producing one record per CDR3 protein. The data contain 450,000 to 600,000 distinct CDR3 sequences, about 13% of them singletons. This material consisted of PBMCs, taken on the day of the yellow fever booster vaccination. These receptors all come from a man aged 30-40 years who received the YFV17D yellow fever vaccine. Each CDR3 is given with its conserved first and last residue. The order of the fields is V gene, D gene, clone size, J gene, CDR3 DNA, CDR3 protein. A D gene is named only where the DNA matches it firmly. Clone size is given for some rows only: seen once, a few or many times, or a class if the clone is expanded.

TRBV4-3,-,few,TRBJ2-3,TGCGCCAGCAGCTCAGGGTGGAGGGAAGCGCAGTATTTT,CASSSGWREAQYF
TRBV5-6,-,many,TRBJ2-3,TGTGCCAGCAGCTTAGGGGGTACGCAGTATTTT,CASSLGGTQYF
TRBV7-9,-,-,TRBJ2-2,TGTGCCAGCAGCTCCTGGGAGGACCCAACCGGGGAGCTGTTTTTT,CASSSWEDPTGELFF
TRBV12-3/TRBV12-4,-,few,TRBJ2-5,TGTGCCAGCAGTTGGAGGTCCAGGGGGACCCAGTACTTC,CASSWRSRGTQYF
TRBV20-1,TRBD2,few,TRBJ2-7,TGCAGTGCTAGTAGCGCTGGGGGGGGAAGGGAGCAGTACTTC,CSASSAGGGREQYF
TRBV7-9,TRBD2,-,TRBJ2-3,TGTGCCAGCCGGACTAGCGGGAGGACAGATACGCAGTATTTT,CASRTSGRTDTQYF
TRBV6-4,TRBD2,-,TRBJ2-1,TGTGCCAGCAGTGCCCGGGGGGTGTACTCCTACAATGAGCAGTTCTTC,CASSARGVYSYNEQFF
TRBV20-1,-,-,TRBJ2-1,TGCAGTGCTAGAAGGGGACAACCCCCGGGTGAGCAGTTCTTC,CSARRGQPPGEQFF
TRBV19,-,-,TRBJ2-1,TGTGCCAGTAGTGTGACAGGCTCGGGGGAGCAGTTCTTC,CASSVTGSGEQFF
TRBV6-5,-,few,TRBJ2-3,TGTGCCAGCAGTTACTCGATTAGGAGAATAGATACGCAGTATTTT,CASSYSIRRIDTQYF
TRBV20-1,-,-,TRBJ2-3,TGCAGTGCTAGCCTAAAACTAGGCCGCGCAGATACGCAGTATTTT,CSASLKLGRADTQYF
TRBV6-2/TRBV6-3,-,many,TRBJ2-3,TGTGCCAGCAGTACCAGGGTAGGGGGAGATACGCAGTATTTT,CASSTRVGGDTQYF
TRBV10-3,TRBD2,few,TRBJ2-5,TGTGCCATCAGTGAGTCAGAATTAGCGGGAGGGGCTAAGACCCAGTACTTC,CAISESELAGGAKTQYF
TRBV7-9,TRBD1,-,TRBJ2-1,TGTGCCAGCAGACCACCGGGACAGGGAATCCACAATGAGCAGTTCTTC,CASRPPGQGIHNEQFF
TRBV7-2,TRBD1,few,TRBJ1-1,TGTGCCAGCAGTCCTACGACAGGGCTGAACACTGAAGCTTTCTTT,CASSPTTGLNTEAFF
TRBV5-1,-,once,TRBJ2-7,TGCGCCAGCAGCTTGGAGGGGGTCGGCTACGAGCAGTACTTC,CASSLEGVGYEQYF
TRBV5-1,TRBD2,few,TRBJ2-1,TGCGCCAGCAGCTTGATGGGGAGGGATGGCTACAATGAGCAGTTCTTC,CASSLMGRDGYNEQFF
TRBV5-1,TRBD1,few,TRBJ2-7,TGCGCCAGCAGCACGGGACAGGGCGACGAGCAGTACTTC,CASSTGQGDEQYF
TRBV20-1,-,many,TRBJ2-3,TGCAGTGTACGCGGGGCCACAGATACGCAGTATTTT,CSVRGATDTQYF
TRBV29-1,TRBD2,few,TRBJ2-5,TGCAGCGTTGAAGCCCTTGGGGGGAGGGGAGAGACCCAGTACTTC,CSVEALGGRGETQYF
TRBV19,TRBD1,once,TRBJ2-2,TGTGCCAGTAGCAGGGGACAGGGGGCGAACACCGGGGAGCTGTTTTTT,CASSRGQGANTGELFF
TRBV12-3/TRBV12-4,TRBD2,-,TRBJ2-7,TGTGCCAGCAGTTACGCGGGACTAGCGGACGAGCAGTACTTC,CASSYAGLADEQYF
TRBV4-1,-,few,TRBJ2-7,TGCGCCAGCAGCCAAGGCCCTTTGGGGACCCTCGAGCAGTACTTC,CASSQGPLGTLEQYF
TRBV5-4,-,-,TRBJ2-1,TGTGCCAGCAGCTTGGAGGCAAGCAGGTCTGGCAATGAGCAGTTCTTC,CASSLEASRSGNEQFF
TRBV5-6,TRBD1,-,TRBJ1-5,TGTGCCAGCAGCTCCTCTAACAGGGGCCAGCCCCAGCATTTT,CASSSSNRGQPQHF
TRBV7-6,-,-,TRBJ2-2,TGTGCCAGCAGGAAGACAGCCGTAACCGGGGAGCTGTTTTTT,CASRKTAVTGELFF
TRBV4-3,TRBD1,few,TRBJ2-1,TGCGCCAGCAGCCAAGAAGGGGGCCGGAGTGAGCAGTTCTTC,CASSQEGGRSEQFF
TRBV29-1,TRBD1,few,TRBJ1-2,TGCAGCGCTGACAGGGGGCCATTTAATGGCTACACCTTC,CSADRGPFNGYTF